This T cell receptor (beta chain) was sequenced in a study of T cell responses to AZD1222 COVID-19 vaccine. Study results and caveats: Possibly, clonal diversity was underestimated; donors were largely white British and included more females. Repertoire sampling happened only post peak T cell response. At baseline, seropositivity was found in only a handful of AZD1222 recipients.

CDR3 length: 13 amino acids. The germline CDR1 and CDR2 sequences are SGHAT and FQNNGV. V lost 3 bases to trimming and J lost 3 bases, with 8 bases between them. On this clone: Antigen unknown.

Sequencing used immunoSEQ multiplex PCR; TCRdb keeps in-frame clones, though not all of them. The sample lists 100,000 or so clones, more than 70% occurring once. The chain links TRBV11-2 to TRBJ2-5; weak D call: TRBD1 (5 bases). This receptor was taken from an adult in good health. The material sequenced was peripheral blood, taken on day 0 of AZD1222 vaccination. In nucleotides, the CDR3 is TGTGCCAGCAGCTTTTCCAGGGAAGAGACCCAGTACTTC. It yields the protein CASSFSREETQYF.